Described below is a single T cell receptor (beta chain) sequence and its context. The antigen it recognizes is unknown. Base qualities are not recorded, but no much larger clone differs from it by a single base. The treatment or condition tag for this specimen amounts to: roughly 11-day PBMC culture with coronavirus spike peptide pools or control peptides (ViraFEST assay). The ViraFEST assay, used in the study, expanded antigen-specific T cells with peptide pools and then identified the expanded clonotypes through TCR sequencing. The positive SARS-CoV-2 PCR tests of the convalescent patients were dated from March to December 2020, before the Alpha, Beta and Delta variants emerged in the United States. Each well held approximately 2 million PBMCs cultured in IMDM containing approximately 5% human AB serum and approximately 9.6 IU/ml IL-2, with 8 to 10 ug/ml peptide pools added. On days 3 and 7, half of the culture medium was replaced with fresh IL-2-containing medium. After nine to eleven days of culture, CD4+ T cells were isolated by negative selection with the EasySep CD4+ T cell isolation kit. Ficoll-Paque Plus gradient centrifugation was used to isolate PBMCs from whole blood, and the isolated PBMCs were then either used fresh or cryopreserved at -140C. Each culture condition was generally run in triplicate wells.

This entry belongs to a study of vaccination and CD4 T cells after COVID-19 (dated 2022 in TCRdb). For the wider study: Convalescent patients had a positive SARS-CoV-2 result on nasal swab PCR, and of these patients, several had mild disease and one had severe disease. In control cultures, a CEFX viral epitope pool was used as positive control, an HIV-1 Nef peptide pool was used as negative control, or no peptide was added. Post-vaccine blood samples were collected a median of about 69 days after the second vaccine dose, ranging from about 13 to 250 days. In approximately eleven COVID-19 convalescent patients and several infection-naive healthy vaccine recipients, the spike-specific CD4+ TCR repertoire before mRNA vaccination was compared with the repertoire after mRNA vaccination. Participants received two doses of either the Pfizer-BioNTech BNT162b2 vaccine (n=8) or the Moderna mRNA-1273 vaccine (n=2). In the convalescent cohort there were six males and four females, among whom were two Hispanic individuals, seven Caucasians, two Asians and one multiracial person. Post-COVID blood samples were collected from convalescent patients a median of about 92 days after diagnosis, with a range of about 35 to 180 days. The cultures were stimulated with overlapping spike peptide pools from SARS-CoV-2 and from the common cold coronaviruses HCoV-NL63, HCoV-OC43 and HCoV-229E.

Here is what the overall study found, with its caveats: Of the vaccine-specific clones found in convalescent patients, nearly all (304 of 307) were mono-reactive for SARS-CoV-2 spike instead of being cross-reactive with common cold coronaviruses. In convalescent patients, a median approximately 86% of post-vaccine SARS-CoV-2-reactive clones were detected only after vaccination, and vaccine-specific priming was suggested by this finding. An increase in the median number of SARS-CoV-2-reactive clonotypes from more than 20 after infection to 38 after vaccination was observed, but the change was not found to be significant. Only a relatively small number of convalescent patients were included in the study, and early timepoints following natural infection were not analyzed.

The library was built by means of PCR. DNA from cultured CD4+ T cells was subjected to TCR sequencing with the Oncomine TCR Beta short-read assay at the Johns Hopkins FTIC core. The QIAamp micro DNA kit was used to extract genomic DNA from the cultured CD4+ T cells. Oncomine TCR Beta libraries from cultured CD4+ T cells were pooled using unique dual indexes and sequenced on an Illumina iSeq 100. The authors' pipeline ran thus. Non-productive sequences were removed, and CDR3s not starting with C, not ending with F or W, or shorter than 7 amino acids were discarded. Antigen-specific clonotypes were identified using the MANAFEST web application through comparison of peptide-stimulated wells with reference and other culture wells. Positive clones required FDR below 0.05, an odds ratio above 5, and productive frequency above 0.1% in at least two of three replicate wells. Cross-reactive clonotypes were defined as significantly expanded in both SARS-CoV-2 spike wells and at least one common cold coronavirus spike condition. Levenshtein distances (stringdist) and unrooted phylogenetic trees (ape) in R version 3.6.1 were used to assess CDR3 homology. TCRdb handled the public reads itself, with Q25 trimming in fastp and clone calling in MiXCR, and kept productive beta chains. Identical CDR3 proteins give one entry, which carries the most common genes and DNA. TCRdb's processing, not the authors', yielded these V and J calls. Recorded for this sample are about 6,200 distinct CDR3 sequences; approximately 31% of them occurred a single time. 10% to 14% of the sample is in the top ten clones.

The sequencing here drew on CD4+ T cells from blood, cultured in vitro, taken after SARS-CoV-2 vaccination. The clonotype was recovered from a human donor who had recovered from COVID-19.

The nucleotide sequence reads TGTGCCAGCAGCTTTAGCGGGTACGAGCAGTACTTC. Translated, it gives CASSFSGYEQYF. The V and J segments used are TRBV5-4 and TRBJ2-7, with TRBD2 identical over 7 junction bases. V is pruned by 2 bases and J by 4 bases, leaving 0 bases of the junction without a gene match. The CDR3, cysteine through phenylalanine, is 12 amino acids long. Only the CDR3 region is kept as DNA, spanning 36 bases read in frame from base 1. Looking up the germline V gene (reference sequence) yields CDR1 SGHNT and CDR2 YYREEE.